The next 24 T cell receptor beta chains were all read from a single sample in a study of T cells in Graves' hyperthyroidism and ophthalmopathy. The investigators amplified TCR beta CDR3 regions from RNA transcripts. Researchers ran a first-round RT-PCR on the TCR CDR3 using the HTBI primer set. Each CDR3 protein gets one entry after TCRdb re-called the multiplex PCR reads with MiXCR. The sample lists about 400,000 distinct CDR3 sequences, more than 15% seen once, with 28% in the top ten. Sequencing was carried out using blood. All receptors come from a woman between 18 and 30 years old with Graves' hyperthyroidism that later progressed to Graves' ophthalmopathy.

This clonotype was seen at least ten times. The chain uses TRBV6-5 and TRBJ2-1, with a weak D call TRBD2 (6 bases). Germline CDR1 and CDR2: MNHEY and SVGAGI. V was trimmed by 0 bases and J by 8 bases, leaving 20 bases between them. The CDR3 runs to 17 residues. CDR3 DNA sequence: TGTGCCAGCAGTTACTCTGCAGGTCGCTCTCCGGGAGATGAGCAGTTCTTC. As protein: CASSYSAGRSPGDEQFF.

This clonotype was observed many times. This sequence joins TRBV5-5 and TRBJ1-1; D not resolved. Germline loops: CDR1 SGHKS, CDR2 YYEKEE (reference sequence). CDR3 length: 14 amino acids. The V end was cut by 1 base, the J end by 0 bases, with 7 bases between. The CDR3 loop reads CASSLLSLNTEAFF. The CDR3 DNA is TGTGCCAGCAGCTTGCTCAGCTTGAACACTGAAGCTTTCTTT.

This clonotype was found a few times. V usage is TRBV7-2 and J usage is TRBJ1-1, with a weak D call TRBD1 (6 bases). With 5 bases removed from V and 0 bases from J, the gap between germline ends came to 22 bases. From germline, CDR1 is SGHTA and CDR2 FQGNSA. This CDR3 has 18 amino acids. The CDR3 sequence: CASSQRGGVGEMNTEAFF. CDR3 coding DNA: TGTGCCAGCAGCCAAAGGGGGGGGGTAGGCGAAATGAACACTGAAGCTTTCTTT.

The chain combines TRBV5-1 with TRBJ1-2; 9 bases are a match to TRBD1. Trimming took 0 bases from V and 3 from J; bases not matched to a gene: 9. The CDR3 covers 17 residues. The germline CDR1 and CDR2 sequences are SGHRS and YFSETQ. The CDR3 loop is CASSLDPLDRGYYGYTF. The DNA of the CDR3 is TGCGCCAGCAGCTTGGACCCTTTGGACAGGGGTTACTATGGCTACACCTTC.

The chain uses TRBV6-1 and TRBJ2-2; D is perhaps TRBD1 (5 bases). V lost 5 bases, J lost 6 bases, and 16 bases lay in between. The CDR3 runs 15 residues. From germline, CDR1 is MNHNS and CDR2 SASEGT. This CDR3 is CASSPTYMGPGELFF. CDR3 DNA sequence: TGTGCCAGCAGTCCTACCTATATGGGGCCCGGGGAGCTGTTTTTT.

V is TRBV6-5 and J is TRBJ2-1, with 7 positions matching TRBD1. CDR1 is MNHEY, CDR2 SVGAGI, per germline. The CDR3 covers 17 residues. V was pared by 0 bases and J by 4 bases, with 9 bases of the junction left unmatched. DNA of the CDR3: TGTGCCAGCAGTTACTCGAGGGGGCCGATCCGATACAATGAGCAGTTCTTC. Protein sequence: CASSYSRGPIRYNEQFF.

This clonotype appeared many times. The chain is built from TRBV6-1 and TRBJ1-2; weak D call: TRBD1 (6 bases). The V gene's germline CDR1 is MNHNS and CDR2 SASEGT. The CDR3 consists of 12 residues. The V gene lost 6 bases and the J gene lost 5 bases, with 10 bases spanning the gap. The CDR3 here is CASRGGGYGYTF. For the CDR3, the DNA is TGTGCCAGCAGAGGAGGGGGTTATGGCTACACCTTC.

V and J are TRBV6-2 or TRBV6-3 and TRBJ2-3, with a tentative D call TRBD2 (5 bases). The germline gives CDR1 MNHEY, CDR2 SVGEGT. Deletions cut 2 bases from V and 0 bases from J, with 12 bases between. This CDR3 has 16 residues. The CDR3 sequence: CASSYNRELSTDTQYF. The CDR3 DNA follows: TGTGCCAGCAGTTACAACCGGGAATTAAGCACAGATACGCAGTATTTT.

The table lists this clonotype with many counts. V is TRBV6-1 and J is TRBJ1-1; a weak D match, TRBD1 (5 bases). Germline CDR1 and CDR2: MNHNS and SASEGT. This CDR3 contains 13 residues. V was clipped by 5 bases and J by 4 bases, with 11 bases between them. This CDR3 is CASSYRKGTEAFF. The CDR3 DNA reads TGTGCCAGCAGTTACAGGAAGGGCACTGAAGCTTTCTTT.

This clonotype showed up just a few times. The chain couples TRBV6-1 to TRBJ1-6; weak D call: TRBD1 (5 bases). Germline loops: CDR1 MNHNS, CDR2 SASEGT. The CDR3 is 17 residues long. Deletions cut 3 bases from V and 7 bases from J, with 19 bases between. CDR3 DNA sequence: TGTGCCAGCAGTGACGGGGGGGGATACACTATGAATTCACCCCTCCACTTT. Translation gives CASSDGGGYTMNSPLHF.

CDR3 residues: CASSFNGYNEQFF. The CDR3 bases are TGTGCCAGCAGTTTCAACGGTTACAATGAGCAGTTCTTC. The V gene is TRBV12-3 or TRBV12-4, the J gene TRBJ2-1; D is undetermined. The CDR3 covers 13 residues. Trimming left V 3 bases short and J 4 bases short, with 7 bases between.

As concerns this clonotype: This may be a read error, as it is one base from a much larger clone. V usage is TRBV28 and J usage is TRBJ2-7; 8 bases agree with TRBD1. Trimming took 4 bases from V and 5 from J; bases not matched to a gene: 7. Germline CDR1 reads MDHEN; CDR2 reads SYDVKM. The CDR3 is made up of 14 amino acids. The CDR3 DNA follows: TGTGCCAGCAGTTCGTTTGACAGGGGCCACGAGCAGTACTTC. Its protein is CASSSFDRGHEQYF.

This clonotype was observed many times. The J gene is TRBJ1-1, the V gene TRBV28; TRBD1 is a possible D gene (5 bases). The CDR3 is made up of 15 amino acids. Germline values: CDR1 MDHEN, CDR2 SYDVKM. Deletions cut 3 bases from V and 1 base from J, with 12 bases between. This CDR3 reads CASSFQGLGNTEAFF. The CDR3 DNA follows: TGTGCCAGCAGTTTCCAGGGACTGGGGAACACTGAAGCTTTCTTT.

This clonotype has ten or more counts. V is TRBV28 and J is TRBJ1-3; TRBD1 matches 8 bases. Germline V gene data show CDR1 as MDHEN and CDR2 as SYDVKM. V lost 6 bases, J lost 1 base, and 8 bases stayed unmatched. The CDR3 loop spans 16 amino acids. CDR3: CASRSTGEKSGNTIYF. The CDR3 bases are TGTGCCAGCAGATCGACAGGGGAGAAGTCTGGAAACACCATATATTTT.

This clonotype was found a few times. This rearrangement joins TRBV6-1 to TRBJ2-7, with 8 bases identical to TRBD2. Trimming took 7 bases from V and 4 from J; bases not matched to a gene: 12. Looked up from germline, CDR1 is MNHNS and CDR2 is SASEGT. This CDR3 comprises 15 residues. CDR3 coding DNA: TGTGCCAGCAAACTTTCCAGCGGGAGTTCATACGAGCAGTACTTC. It translates to CASKLSSGSSYEQYF.

This clonotype was detected ten times or more. V usage is TRBV6-2 or TRBV6-3 and J usage is TRBJ2-1; D unclear. CDR3 size: 13 residues. Trimming stripped 8 bases from V and 4 bases from J, with 12 bases between. Germline V lookup: CDR1 MNHEY, CDR2 SVGEGT. CDR3 region: CASAWGTYNEQFF. The CDR3 DNA follows: TGTGCCAGCGCCTGGGGAACATACAATGAGCAGTTCTTC.

The sample holds many counts of this clonotype. The chain combines TRBV7-8 with TRBJ2-5; D might be TRBD2 (6 bases). The germline V and J ends were trimmed by 1 base and 5 bases, with 14 bases remaining between them. CDR3 size: 15 residues. Germline CDR1 SGHVS, CDR2 FQNEAQ. The CDR3 bases are TGTGCCAGCAGCTTAGTGGCGGGATCGGCGGAGACCCAGTACTTC. It specifies CASSLVAGSAETQYF.

Points on this clonotype: It may be a read error: a sequence one base away is much more abundant. V gene TRBV7-9 combines with J gene TRBJ1-2, with 9 bases identical to TRBD1. CDR1 is SEHNR and CDR2 is FQNEAQ in the germline V gene (reference sequence). The CDR3 has 15 residues. The ends lost 5 bases at V and 7 bases at J; junction bases unmatched: 11. The CDR3 region has the DNA TGTGCCAGCAGCCAAGAGGGGACAGGGTCCGCTGGCTACACCTTC. Encoded protein: CASSQEGTGSAGYTF.

For the CDR3, the DNA is TGTGCCAGCAGCTCAAACCCGCGGGTCGAGCAGTACTTC. This translates into CASSSNPRVEQYF. The chain couples TRBV7-9 to TRBJ2-7; a weak D match, TRBD2 (5 bases). Germline lookup yields CDR1 SEHNR and CDR2 FQNEAQ (reference sequence). This CDR3 region has 13 residues. The germline V and J ends were trimmed by 4 bases and 6 bases, with 13 bases remaining between them.

This clonotype was seen only a few times. The chain joins TRBV7-9 to TRBJ1-4; D ambiguous. The V end was cut by 5 bases, the J end by 0 bases, with 10 bases between. Germline V gene data show CDR1 as SEHNR and CDR2 as FQNEAQ (reference sequence). This CDR3 has 15 residues. In DNA, the CDR3 is TGTGCCAGCAGCCGGACTGCTACAACTAATGAAAAACTGTTTTTT. This encodes CASSRTATTNEKLFF.

This clonotype was found a few times. The chain employs TRBV18 and TRBJ1-1; TRBD1 is a possible D gene (6 bases). The V gene lost 3 bases and the J gene lost 6 bases, with 17 bases spanning the gap. The CDR3 totals 15 residues. The V gene's germline CDR1 is KGHSH and CDR2 LQKENI. The DNA of the CDR3 is TGTGCCAGCTCACCCGGGGGACAAGGCTCGGCTGAAGCTTTCTTT. As protein: CASSPGGQGSAEAFF.

This clonotype was seen many times. The gene calls are TRBV7-9 and TRBJ2-3; maybe TRBD1 (6 bases). V was cut by 5 bases and J by 2 bases, with 20 bases left in between. CDR3 length: 17 amino acids. Germline CDR1 reads SEHNR; CDR2 reads FQNEAQ (reference sequence). This CDR3 is CASSPAMTGSFTDTQYF. CDR3 sequence (DNA): TGTGCCAGCAGCCCTGCCATGACAGGCTCATTCACAGATACGCAGTATTTT.

V usage is TRBV6-2 or TRBV6-3 and J usage is TRBJ1-2; possibly TRBD1 for D (6 bases). Germline V gene data show CDR1 as MNHEY and CDR2 as SVGEGT. V was clipped by 2 bases and J by 7 bases, with 14 bases between them. This CDR3 comprises 14 residues. The CDR3: CASSYGEGGSGYTF. The CDR3 nucleotides are TGTGCCAGCAGTTACGGGGAGGGGGGGAGTGGCTACACCTTC.

The genes are TRBV6-2 or TRBV6-3 and TRBJ2-7, with 9 bases aligning to TRBD2. Germline CDR1 is MNHEY and CDR2 is SVGEGT. The junction had 6 bases not matched to a gene; V was cut back by 6 bases and J by 0 bases. The CDR3 totals 15 residues. This CDR3 is CASRGTSGSSYEQYF. The CDR3 DNA follows: TGTGCCAGCAGAGGCACTAGCGGGTCCTCCTACGAGCAGTACTTC.